This T cell receptor beta chain came from a study of tumor-infiltrating lymphocytes in oesophageal squamous cell carcinoma (dated by TCRdb to the mid-2010s). Libraries were made using PCR. Sequencer: Illumina HiSeq 2000. TCRdb reprocessing: public reads trimmed at Q25 with fastp, clones called with MiXCR, in-frame beta chains kept. Entries that share a CDR3 protein sequence are merged under the most common genes and DNA. The table for this sample lists about 21,000 distinct CDR3 sequences; around two fifths of them were counted only once. The ten top clones hold under 40% of the sample. The cysteine opens and the phenylalanine closes a CDR3 of 17 amino acids. Just the 51-base CDR3 DNA is kept, in frame starting at base 1. Trimming leaves V shorter by 7 bases and J shorter by 3 bases, with the junction holding 14 bases beyond the gene matches. Details on this clonotype: No cognate antigen has been identified for it. The input lacks base qualities; no much larger clone sits a single base away.

The rearrangement combines TRBV23-1 with TRBJ2-7; TRBD1 lines up with 11 middle nucleotides. TRBV23-1 is an ORF for which the function is uncertain. This sequence originates from a male donor with esophageal squamous cell carcinoma. Sample: esophageal tumor tissue. The CDR3 is CASTPTGTGGPHYEQYF. The DNA sequence is TGCGCCAGCACCCCAACCGGGACAGGGGGGCCTCACTACGAGCAGTACTTC.